This is a list of T cell receptor beta chains from one sample in a study of blood T cell repertoires in COVID-19. Method: immunoSEQ multiplex PCR; TCRdb's copy keeps in-frame clones and lacks some. This sample has a few hundred thousand clones, with roughly 83% found just once. The sample taken for sequencing was PBMCs or T cells enriched from blood (not recorded which). The receptors here all came from a woman between 40 and 50 years old with acute COVID-19. The conserved cysteine and the conserved F or W are not part of the CDR3 here.

j_gene	v_gene	CDR3aa
TRBJ1-4	TRBV28	ASGTQGVREKLF
TRBJ1-1	TRBV3-1/TRBV3-2	ASSQVGGNTEAF
TRBJ1-2	TRBV5-6	ASSSTGGAQQDYGYT
TRBJ2-5	TRBV12-3/TRBV12-4	ASSPGQVETQY
TRBJ1-4	TRBV4-3	ASSQGGGSGNEKLF
TRBJ1-6	TRBV10-3	AISTDFYNSPLH
TRBJ1-4	TRBV19	ASSNLPGTGRREKLF
TRBJ2-1	TRBV6-5	ASSYSGGGRF
TRBJ2-7	TRBV2	ASSESRPGYEQY
TRBJ2-7	TRBV14	ASSRDSHSSYEQY
TRBJ1-1	TRBV5-1	ASSGIRDSYTEAF
TRBJ1-6	TRBV7-2	ASSWTGVRSYNSPLH
TRBJ1-2	TRBV9	ASSSYRGGAHGYT
TRBJ1-5	TRBV7-8	ASSFRTGPNQPQH
TRBJ2-2	TRBV7-9	ASSLKTAVGTGELF
TRBJ1-1	TRBV4-3	ASSQERGLNTEAF
TRBJ1-2	TRBV12-3/TRBV12-4	ASSLRGNGYT
TRBJ2-1	TRBV28	ASNRGLRDEQF
TRBJ2-2	TRBV6-5	ASKKGQTNTGELF
TRBJ2-2	TRBV7-9	ASSVGLAGGELF
TRBJ2-3	TRBV28	ASRNHGSGTSELGLTDTQY
TRBJ2-1	TRBV9	ASSVGGLDYNEQF